Below, one TCR beta chain is given with its context. Produced via immunoSEQ multiplex PCR; TCRdb's table is partial and in-frame only. This table has some 66,000 clones, about four fifths appearing once. This sample stems from a study of OX40 agonist ivuxolimab in advanced cancers. Study context: Ivuxolimab, which patients received intravenously every 2 weeks, was dosed at 0.01 to 10 mg/kg. Prior therapy, whether anti-PD-1, anti-PD-L1 or anti-CTLA-4, was allowed, and 40% had some.

Germline values: CDR1 WSHSY, CDR2 SAAADI. V was pared by 3 bases and J by 3 bases, with 12 bases between. The CDR3 has 15 amino acids. Sample: CD4+ or CD8+ T cells sorted from blood, taken in a trial of the OX40 agonist ivuxolimab. The rearrangement joins TRBV10-2 to TRBJ2-1; the D gene could be TRBD1 or TRBD2 (6 bases each). The receptor was isolated from an adult with an advanced solid tumor such as melanoma, head and neck, liver or kidney cancer. The CDR3 sequence is CASSDWGANYNEQFF. In nucleotides, the CDR3 is TGCGCCAGCAGTGATTGGGGGGCCAACTACAATGAGCAGTTCTTC.